One and the same sample provided the 15 T cell receptor beta chains below, sequenced in a study of blood T cells in healthy people across ages. With a J-beta primer mix and a sample-barcoded 5' primer, a second PCR ran roughly 6 to 11 cycles. One entry per CDR3 protein results from TCRdb running MiXCR on the 5' RACE reads. The data contain 800,000 or so distinct CDR3 sequences, around 45% of them singletons. Sequencing was done on a sample of blood. The receptors originated from a man older than 75 in good health.

This clonotype has at least ten counts. This may be a read error, as it is one base from a much larger clone. This chain links TRBV7-2 with TRBJ1-4; D not certain. With 5 bases removed from V and 5 bases from J, the gap between germline ends came to 9 bases. The CDR3 covers 13 residues. CDR1 and CDR2 from the germline V gene are SGHTA and FQGNSA. The CDR3 nucleotides are TGTGCCAGCAGCGTACAGCAAAATGAAAAACTGTTTTTT. Protein: CASSVQQNEKLFF.

This clonotype was seen only a few times. The rearrangement links TRBV20-1 to TRBJ2-1; possible D gene TRBD2, 6 bases. Germline V gives CDR1 DFQATT, CDR2 SNEGSKA (reference sequence). V dropped 0 bases and J dropped 2 bases, with 14 bases sitting between them. This CDR3 region has 16 residues. CDR3 amino acids: CSARDPRGLTYNEQFF. CDR3 coding DNA: TGCAGTGCTAGAGATCCCCGGGGGTTGACCTACAATGAGCAGTTCTTC.

The CDR3 region has the DNA TGTGCCAGCAGTGAACAGGGTATAGCCAAAAACATTCAGTACTTC. Its protein is CASSEQGIAKNIQYF. The chain carries TRBV12-3 or TRBV12-4 and TRBJ2-4, with D perhaps TRBD1 (6 bases). Trimming cost V 5 bases and J 0 bases, with 11 bases left between them. CDR3 length: 15 residues.

This clonotype came up many times. This chain connects TRBV28 to TRBJ2-3; 7 nucleotides match TRBD1. Germline lookup yields CDR1 MDHEN and CDR2 SYDVKM. The CDR3 contains 13 residues. J gave up 5 bases and V 5 bases, and 4 bases lay outside the gene matches. Written as DNA, the CDR3 is TGTGCCAGCAGTACAGGGGTCGGAGATACGCAGTATTTT. Protein: CASSTGVGDTQYF.

V usage is TRBV3-1 and J usage is TRBJ2-3; 7 bases are shared with TRBD2. The CDR3 length is 16 residues. Germline values: CDR1 LGHDT, CDR2 YNNKEL (reference sequence). J was trimmed by 0 bases and V by 1 base; bases with no gene match: 4. The CDR3 region is CASSQAGTISTDTQYF. DNA of the CDR3: TGTGCCAGCAGCCAAGCAGGGACTATAAGCACAGATACGCAGTATTTT.

In its sample, this clonotype was seen many times. The rearrangement uses TRBV11-2 and TRBJ2-5, with 7 bases matching TRBD1. The trim removed 3 bases at V and 1 base at J, leaving 8 bases unmatched. Germline V gene lookup returns CDR1 SGHAT and CDR2 FQNNGV. This CDR3 region has 16 residues. CDR3 loop: CASSLGRGQIQETQYF. The DNA for the CDR3 is TGTGCCAGCAGCTTGGGCCGGGGACAGATCCAAGAGACCCAGTACTTC.

This chain joins TRBV28 and TRBJ2-1, with TRBD1 matching 9 bases. CDR1 and CDR2 from the germline V gene are MDHEN and SYDVKM. V dropped 5 bases and J dropped 7; count of bases not matched to a gene: 12. The length of the CDR3 is 16 residues. CDR3 sequence reads: CASSPRRNRGLNEQFF. CDR3 coding DNA: TGTGCCAGCAGTCCCCGGAGGAACAGGGGGCTGAATGAGCAGTTCTTC.

The rearrangement joins TRBV7-2 to TRBJ2-1; 7 bases map to TRBD2. V gave up 0 bases and J gave up 6 bases; unmatched junction bases: 5. Germline assignment: CDR1 SGHTA and CDR2 FQGNSA. The CDR3 runs 15 residues. CDR3 loop: CASSLANGGFNEQFF. CDR3 nucleotides: TGTGCCAGCAGCTTAGCGAACGGGGGGTTCAATGAGCAGTTCTTC.

The rearrangement joins TRBV4-3 to TRBJ2-5; 7 positions agree with TRBD2. Trimming cost V 4 bases and J 11 bases; bases outside gene matches: 10. CDR3 size: 13 residues. The germline V gene encodes CDR1 LGHNA and CDR2 YSLEER. CDR3 DNA: TGCGCCAGCAGCCGGACTAGGTCACATGAGCAGTACTTC. Translating gives CASSRTRSHEQYF.

J is TRBJ2-2 and V is TRBV20-1; no clear D gene. The CDR3 consists of 14 residues. Germline loops: CDR1 DFQATT, CDR2 SNEGSKA (reference sequence). Trimming shortened V by 0 bases and J by 6 bases, and 11 bases separated the two germline ends. CDR3 in amino acids: CSARDPSSPGELFF. Written as DNA, the CDR3 is TGCAGTGCTAGAGATCCTAGTAGTCCCGGGGAGCTGTTTTTT.

The J gene is TRBJ2-3, the V gene TRBV5-4; D call uncertain. CDR3 size: 14 residues. The V gene lost 4 bases and the J gene lost 2 bases, with 11 bases spanning the gap. CDR1 is SGHNT, CDR2 YYREEE, per germline (reference sequence). DNA for the CDR3: TGTGCCAGCAGCAGGGCAGTCTACACAGATACGCAGTATTTT. Residues: CASSRAVYTDTQYF.

This chain uses TRBV7-2 with TRBJ1-2; TRBD1 might be the D (5 bases). Trimming took 5 bases from V and 6 from J, leaving 22 bases between them. The CDR3 is made up of 16 amino acids. Germline lookup yields CDR1 SGHTA and CDR2 FQGNSA. CDR3 DNA sequence: TGTGCCAGCAGCCCCCGCCGCAATAGCAGGGCCCATGGCTACACCTTC. This codes for CASSPRRNSRAHGYTF.

This clonotype was seen many times. The rearrangement links TRBV29-1 to TRBJ2-5; no clear D. The CDR3 has 11 amino acids. The V end lost 5 bases, the J end lost 6 bases, and 10 bases lay between the germline ends. Looked up from germline, CDR1 is SQVTM and CDR2 is ANQGSEA. This CDR3 reads CSVQTSQTQYF. For the CDR3, the DNA is TGCAGCGTTCAAACCAGCCAGACCCAGTACTTC.

Turning to this clonotype: This may come from a read error, since a much larger clone is one base off. This chain joins TRBV5-1 and TRBJ2-1, with no clear D. Germline V gives CDR1 SGHRS, CDR2 YFSETQ. V was clipped by 6 bases and J by 7 bases, with 8 bases between them. CDR3 length: 11 amino acids. For the CDR3, the DNA is TGCGCCAGCAACTTCAGTAATGAGCAGTTCTTC. Translating gives CASNFSNEQFF.

This chain links TRBV5-4 with TRBJ2-5; no clear D gene. V lost 4 bases and J 11 bases, leaving 21 bases between the germline ends. CDR1 is SGHNT and CDR2 is YYREEE in the germline V gene (reference sequence). This CDR3 spans 14 amino acids. The CDR3 bases are TGTGCCAGCAGCGCGGACGGTACCTACAATGAGCAGTACTTC. Translating gives CASSADGTYNEQYF.